The 30 T cell receptor beta chains presented below share a single source sample, sequenced in a study of cytomegalovirus exposure and HLA in healthy donors. The primer mix had 60 Vbeta and 13 Jbeta primers. Produced via immunoSEQ multiplex PCR; TCRdb's table is partial and in-frame only. The sample yields approximately 92,000 clones, approximately 70% seen once. Sequenced material: PBMCs. All receptors come from a man in his sixties in good health and CMV-seronegative.

This clone turned up a few times. The chain recombines TRBV11-3 with TRBJ2-1; no clear D. The germline V gene has CDR1 SGHNT and CDR2 YENEEA. V was cut by 1 base and J by 5 bases, with 18 bases left in between. The CDR3 is 17 residues long. CDR3 nucleotide sequence: TGTGCCAGCAGCTTAGGAAGGAGATTCGCCGCGAACAATGAGCAGTTCTTC. Protein sequence: CASSLGRRFAANNEQFF.

The rearrangement links TRBV28 to TRBJ1-1; D unresolved. The length of the CDR3 is 14 residues. V was shortened by 6 bases and J by 2 bases, with 13 bases between the two germline ends. From germline, CDR1 is MDHEN and CDR2 SYDVKM. CDR3 residues: CASSSPGGNTEAFF. DNA of the CDR3: TGTGCCAGCAGCTCACCCGGAGGTAACACTGAAGCTTTCTTT.

This chain connects TRBV29-1 to TRBJ2-3; 8 positions match TRBD2. V shed 5 bases, J shed 4 bases, and the junction held 8 bases outside the gene matches. Germline V gene lookup returns CDR1 SQVTM and CDR2 ANQGSEA. The CDR3 is 14 residues long. CDR3 coding DNA: TGCAGCGTTAGCGGCGCGGGGGGTCCAGATACGCAGTATTTT. Its translation is CSVSGAGGPDTQYF.

The V gene is TRBV12-5, the J gene TRBJ1-6; possible D gene TRBD1, 5 bases. The CDR3 runs to 16 residues. The V gene's germline CDR1 is LGHNT and CDR2 FRNRAP. The V end was cut by 5 bases, the J end by 7 bases, with 18 bases between. CDR3 in amino acids: CASGTPGGELNSPLHF. The CDR3 coding sequence is TGTGCTAGTGGTACCCCGGGAGGGGAGTTGAATTCACCCCTCCACTTT.

The chain links TRBV5-1 to TRBJ2-5, with 8 nucleotides matching TRBD1. This CDR3 is built from 16 residues. The V segment lost 4 bases and the J segment 1 base; nucleotides outside the gene matches: 9. The germline gives CDR1 SGHRS, CDR2 YFSETQ. CDR3 coding DNA: TGCGCCAGCAGCCTTACCGGACAGGGCAGCCAAGAGACCCAGTACTTC. This codes for CASSLTGQGSQETQYF.

The V gene is TRBV5-1, the J gene TRBJ2-5, with 12 bases identical to TRBD2. The CDR3 is 17 amino acids. J was trimmed by 5 bases and V by 4 bases; bases with no gene match: 12. Germline lookup yields CDR1 SGHRS and CDR2 YFSETQ. The CDR3 loop reads CASSTGLAGWPGETQYF. Here the CDR3 DNA reads TGCGCCAGCAGCACCGGACTAGCGGGATGGCCAGGGGAGACCCAGTACTTC.

This clone appeared a few times. V gene TRBV6-5 combines with J gene TRBJ1-3; D gene uncertain. The CDR3 spans 13 residues. Germline CDR1 MNHEY, CDR2 SVGAGI. V shed 6 bases and J shed 2 bases, with 8 bases lying between them. DNA for the CDR3: TGTGCCAGCAGATCCCGTACTGGAAACACCATATATTTT. Its protein product is CASRSRTGNTIYF.

The chain joins TRBV5-1 to TRBJ2-7, with no clear D. Germline lookup yields CDR1 SGHRS and CDR2 YFSETQ. The V end was cut by 1 base, the J end by 2 bases, with 7 bases between. The CDR3 has 13 amino acids. CDR3 protein: CASSLTTAYEQYF. The CDR3 bases are TGCGCCAGCAGCTTGACCACTGCCTACGAGCAGTACTTC.

In its sample, this clone ranks as medium-sized (0.01 to 0.1%). The rearrangement links TRBV6-1 to TRBJ1-3; the D gene is possibly TRBD1 (5 bases). The CDR3 totals 15 residues. Germline V gene sequence: CDR1 MNHNS, CDR2 SASEGT. Trimming took 1 base from V and 4 from J, leaving 11 bases between them. CDR3: CASSEEEGSGNTIYF. In nucleotides, the CDR3 is TGTGCCAGCAGTGAAGAGGAGGGGTCCGGAAACACCATATATTTT.

V is TRBV5-4 and J is TRBJ2-5; D is possibly TRBD1 (6 bases). Germline V gene data show CDR1 as SGHNT and CDR2 as YYREEE (reference sequence). The germline V and J ends were trimmed by 2 bases and 5 bases, with 13 bases remaining between them. CDR3 length: 14 residues. CDR3 loop: CASSLGGTSETQYF. The CDR3 DNA follows: TGTGCCAGCAGCTTAGGGGGTACATCGGAGACCCAGTACTTC.

The chain combines TRBV13 with TRBJ2-4; 11 nucleotides match TRBD2. Per the germline V gene, CDR1 is PRHDT and CDR2 is FYEKMQ (reference sequence). J lost 2 bases, V lost 4 bases, and 7 bases had no gene match. The CDR3 has 17 residues. The CDR3 DNA reads as TGTGCCAGCAGCTCGGAGGGACTAGCGGATACCAAAAACATTCAGTACTTC. Encoded protein: CASSSEGLADTKNIQYF.

The V and J genes are TRBV6-1 and TRBJ2-7, with 8 bases identical to TRBD1. CDR1 is MNHNS and CDR2 is SASEGT in the germline V gene. V shed 2 bases and J 3 bases; nucleotides not matched to a gene: 9. The CDR3 covers 16 residues. CDR3 in DNA: TGTGCCAGCAGTGAATTTGACAGGGGATCGAGCTACGAGCAGTACTTC. This translates into CASSEFDRGSSYEQYF.

This clone was observed once. At one of its ends the junction is not consistent with the germline gene, which may arise from a read error. The J gene is TRBJ1-1, the V gene TRBV9, with D unresolved. Germline-derived CDR1 and CDR2 are SGDLS and YYNGEE. This CDR3 region has 12 residues. The CDR3 coding sequence is TGTGCCAGCAGCGTAGTAAACAGTGAAGCTTTCTTT. Protein sequence: CASSVVNSEAFF.

This clone was found once. The rearrangement joins TRBV2 to TRBJ1-5; possibly TRBD1 for D (5 bases). Germline V gives CDR1 SNHLY, CDR2 FYNNEI. Trimming shortened V by 7 bases and J by 1 base, and 8 bases separated the two germline ends. The CDR3 loop spans 13 amino acids. CDR3 protein: CASTGQSNQPQHF. The DNA for the CDR3 is TGTGCCAGCACCGGACAAAGCAATCAGCCCCAGCATTTT.

This sequence joins TRBV5-1 and TRBJ2-5, with a weak D call TRBD2 (5 bases). The CDR3 covers 13 residues. The germline CDR1 and CDR2 sequences are SGHRS and YFSETQ. Trimming cost V 6 bases and J 0 bases, with 9 bases left between them. This chain's CDR3 is CASTPDYQETQYF. CDR3 DNA: TGCGCCAGCACCCCGGACTACCAAGAGACCCAGTACTTC.

This chain uses TRBV6-1 with TRBJ2-7; D is possibly TRBD2 (5 bases). The germline gives CDR1 MNHNS, CDR2 SASEGT. This CDR3 contains 13 residues. V dropped 4 bases and J dropped 4 bases, with 11 bases sitting between them. DNA of the CDR3: TGTGCCAGCAGTGGGCTAGCCCCGTACGAGCAGTACTTC. Translated: CASSGLAPYEQYF.

The V gene is TRBV7-2, the J gene TRBJ2-2; the match to TRBD1 covers 8 bases. Germline lookup yields CDR1 SGHTA and CDR2 FQGNSA. Trimming cost V 5 bases and J 4 bases; bases outside gene matches: 6. The CDR3 contains 15 residues. The CDR3 loop is CASSPAGQATGELFF. In DNA, the CDR3 is TGTGCCAGCAGCCCCGCGGGACAGGCCACCGGGGAGCTGTTTTTT.

This clone was seen only a few times. J is TRBJ2-5 and V is TRBV5-4; TRBD1 aligns across 7 bases. J lost 0 bases, V lost 4 bases, and 6 bases had no gene match. Germline V lookup: CDR1 SGHNT, CDR2 YYREEE (reference sequence). This CDR3 region has 15 residues. The CDR3 nucleotides are TGTGCCAGCAGCCGGGGACAGACGTACCAAGAGACCCAGTACTTC. Protein: CASSRGQTYQETQYF.

This clone was observed once. The chain joins TRBV5-1 to TRBJ2-7, with a tentative D call TRBD2 (5 bases). The CDR3 has 14 residues. Between the trimmed V and J ends, which lost 0 bases and 4 bases, there was a span of 11 bases. Germline CDR1 reads SGHRS; CDR2 reads YFSETQ. The CDR3 here is CASSLESSGYEQYF. For the CDR3, the DNA is TGCGCCAGCAGCTTGGAGAGCTCGGGGTACGAGCAGTACTTC.

The V call is TRBV10-3, the J call TRBJ2-2, with D maybe TRBD2 (6 bases). Per the germline V gene, CDR1 is ENHRY and CDR2 is SYGVKD. The CDR3 contains 17 residues. V was trimmed by 0 bases and J by 4 bases, leaving 15 bases between them. CDR3 residues: CAISESPAGSSTGELFF. As DNA, the CDR3 is TGTGCCATCAGTGAGTCTCCCGCCGGGAGCTCCACCGGGGAGCTGTTTTTT.

This clone was observed a single time. V is TRBV11-2 and J is TRBJ2-2, with 12 nucleotides matching TRBD2. J was trimmed by 6 bases and V by 6 bases; bases with no gene match: 2. Germline V gene sequence: CDR1 SGHAT, CDR2 FQNNGV. CDR3 length equals 14 residues. CDR3 nucleotides: TGTGCCAGCAGGCTAGCGGGAGGGGCCGGGGAGCTGTTTTTT. This sequence encodes CASRLAGGAGELFF.

The chain combines TRBV29-1 with TRBJ1-1; no clear D gene. The CDR3 spans 13 residues. V lost 3 bases to trimming and J lost 5 bases, with 13 bases between them. From germline, CDR1 is SQVTM and CDR2 ANQGSEA. The CDR3 nucleotides read TGCAGCGTTGAGGAGGGAGGGCGAACTGAAGCTTTCTTT. Translation: CSVEEGGRTEAFF.

This clone appeared once. In DNA, the CDR3 is TGCGCCAGCAGCATAGACAGGGCCGAAAAACTGTTTTTT. Translating it yields CASSIDRAEKLFF. The rearrangement uses TRBV5-1 and TRBJ1-4, with TRBD1 matching over 7 bases. This CDR3 has 13 amino acids. Germline V gene data show CDR1 as SGHRS and CDR2 as YFSETQ. V shed 4 bases and J 8 bases; nucleotides not matched to a gene: 5.

This clone has a single count. The junction and the germline gene differ at one end; a read error may be behind it. The rearrangement uses TRBV10-1 and TRBJ2-2, with TRBD2 identical over 7 bases. Germline-derived CDR1 and CDR2 are WNHNN and SYGVQD (reference sequence). CDR3 length: 14 residues. The CDR3 DNA sequence: TGCGCCACCACAGCGGGACGAGGACACCGGGGAGCTGTTTTT. It codes for CATTAGRGHRGAVF.

The chain links TRBV5-4 to TRBJ1-1; a possible D gene is TRBD1 (5 bases). CDR1 and CDR2 from the germline V gene are SGHNT and YYREEE (reference sequence). The length of the CDR3 is 15 residues. V lost 4 bases and J lost 10, with 23 bases in between. The CDR3 bases are TGTGCCAGCAGCCCGGGGGGGTCCGTCGTCTTGGGAGCTTTCTTT. Translation gives CASSPGGSVVLGAFF.

This clone occurred a few times. The rearrangement uses TRBV5-4 and TRBJ2-5; 11 bases agree with TRBD2. This CDR3 spans 15 amino acids. Germline trimming cut 1 base from V and 2 bases from J; bases unmatched to any gene: 1. In germline, CDR1 is SGHNT, CDR2 YYREEE (reference sequence). The CDR3, as DNA: TGTGCCAGCAGCTTGCTAGCGGGGGGACAAGAGACCCAGTACTTC. This sequence encodes CASSLLAGGQETQYF.

This rearrangement joins TRBV29-1 to TRBJ1-1; no clear D. This CDR3 comprises 14 residues. V lost 3 bases, J lost 1 base, and 12 bases lay in between. The germline V gene has CDR1 SQVTM and CDR2 ANQGSEA. The CDR3 protein is CSVEEGRTNTEAFF. The CDR3 bases are TGCAGCGTTGAGGAGGGAAGGACGAACACTGAAGCTTTCTTT.

In its sample, this clone was seen a few times. This chain uses TRBV4-1 with TRBJ1-3; D is uncertain. V dropped 4 bases and J dropped 0 bases, with 10 bases sitting between them. The CDR3 loop spans 15 amino acids. CDR1 and CDR2 from the germline V gene are MGHRA and YSYEKL. CDR3 in DNA: TGCGCCAGCAGCCTTCAGATCAACTCTGGAAACACCATATATTTT. Translation: CASSLQINSGNTIYF.

This sequence joins TRBV27 and TRBJ1-1; D is perhaps TRBD1 (5 bases). The V end lost 6 bases, the J end lost 0 bases, and 11 bases lay between the germline ends. This CDR3 region has 14 residues. The germline gives CDR1 MNHEY, CDR2 SMNVEV (reference sequence). CDR3 DNA: TGTGCCAGCAGGCTCTCAGGGTTGAACACTGAAGCTTTCTTT. It encodes CASRLSGLNTEAFF.

The DNA of the CDR3 is TGCGCCAGCAGCCAAGATCGGGGGTTTATAGGCCAACTGTTTTTT. Amino acids: CASSQDRGFIGQLFF. The rearrangement links TRBV4-3 to TRBJ1-4; perhaps TRBD1 as D (5 bases). The V gene's germline CDR1 is LGHNA and CDR2 YSLEER. V lost 0 bases and J 12 bases, leaving 17 bases between the germline ends. The CDR3 consists of 15 residues.